The 11 T cell receptor beta chains presented below share a single source sample, sequenced in a study of T cells in localized non-small cell lung cancer. Using immunoSEQ multiplex PCR, the repertoire was profiled, and TCRdb retains in-frame clones only, with some absent. Among 1,600 or so clones listed, 23% were seen once. The sample in question was normal lung tissue next to the tumor, obtained before any cancer treatment. These receptors were taken from a male donor at least 60 years old with stage II lung adenocarcinoma.

This clone was seen a few times. The rearrangement joins TRBV15 to TRBJ2-1; TRBD1 matches 11 bases. CDR3 length: 19 residues. The trim removed 0 bases at V and 9 bases at J, leaving 16 bases unmatched. Germline V gives CDR1 LNHNV, CDR2 YYDKDF (reference sequence). CDR3 region: CATSRDQSQGQGGLREQFF. CDR3 bases: TGTGCCACCAGCAGAGATCAATCCCAGGGACAGGGGGGACTTCGTGAGCAGTTCTTC.

The rearrangement links TRBV19 to TRBJ2-7; D might be TRBD1 or TRBD2, each matching 5 bases. Germline-derived CDR1 and CDR2 are LNHDA and SQIVND (reference sequence). The V and J ends lost 5 bases and 2 bases respectively, with 13 bases between them. This CDR3 has 14 residues. The CDR3 region is CASSPGTVTYEQYF. As DNA, the CDR3 is TGTGCCAGTAGTCCCGGGACGGTAACCTACGAGCAGTACTTC.

The chain uses TRBV29-1 and TRBJ2-1; perhaps D is TRBD1 or TRBD2 (5 bases each). The CDR3 consists of 16 residues. The V and J ends lost 4 bases and 0 bases respectively, with 16 bases between them. Per germline, CDR1 SQVTM and CDR2 ANQGSEA. CDR3: CSVGFRGTPSYNEQFF. The DNA for the CDR3 is TGCAGCGTTGGCTTCCGAGGGACCCCCTCCTACAATGAGCAGTTCTTC.

The genes are TRBV25-1 and TRBJ1-5; no definite D call. The V and J ends lost 5 bases and 4 bases respectively, with 12 bases between them. The CDR3 is 14 amino acids. Looked up from germline, CDR1 is MGHDK and CDR2 is SYGVNS. This chain's CDR3 is CASSSKRVNQPQHF. The CDR3, as DNA: TGTGCCAGCAGTTCAAAGAGGGTGAATCAGCCCCAGCATTTT.

The chain recombines TRBV6-8 with TRBJ2-7; 8 nucleotides line up with TRBD1. The ends lost 3 bases at V and 5 bases at J; junction bases unmatched: 12. Germline V gene sequence: CDR1 MNHGY, CDR2 SAAAGT. The CDR3 runs 16 residues. CDR3 coding DNA: TGTGCCAGCAGTTATGATTCCGGGACAGGCAGGAACGAGCAGTACTTC. The encoded protein is CASSYDSGTGRNEQYF.

The rearrangement uses TRBV11-3 and TRBJ1-4; D is unresolved. Germline V gene lookup returns CDR1 SGHNT and CDR2 YENEEA. The length of the CDR3 is 14 residues. With 3 bases removed from V and 3 bases from J, the gap between germline ends came to 8 bases. The CDR3 bases are TGTGCCAGCAGCTTCCGTTCCTCTAATGAAAAACTGTTTTTT. Amino acids: CASSFRSSNEKLFF.

In this sample, this clone turned up a few times. The chain employs TRBV11-3 and TRBJ2-7; D could derive from TRBD1 or TRBD2 (5 bases each). The germline CDR1 and CDR2 sequences are SGHNT and YENEEA. V gave up 3 bases and J gave up 2 bases, with 11 bases separating them. The CDR3 loop spans 14 amino acids. Here the CDR3 reads CASSLNWGTYEQYF. The CDR3, as DNA: TGTGCCAGCAGCTTGAATTGGGGGACCTACGAGCAGTACTTC.

This clone was recorded a few times. The chain employs TRBV11-3 and TRBJ1-2; TRBD1 is a possible D gene (5 bases). The CDR3 is made up of 14 amino acids. Germline CDR1 reads SGHNT; CDR2 reads YENEEA. Trimming stripped 2 bases from V and 9 bases from J, with 16 bases between. For the CDR3, the DNA is TGTGCCAGCAGCTTAAGGGGCCCCCCTGGCAGCTACACCTTC. Protein: CASSLRGPPGSYTF.

The chain recombines TRBV11-3 with TRBJ1-1; 8 positions match TRBD1. Germline-derived CDR1 and CDR2 are SGHNT and YENEEA. The V segment lost 4 bases and the J segment 7 bases; nucleotides outside the gene matches: 8. The CDR3 is made up of 14 amino acids. The DNA for the CDR3 is TGTGCCAGCAGCTCCTTGAACAGGGGGTTTGAAGCTTTCTTT. This sequence encodes CASSSLNRGFEAFF.

This clone was observed a few times. The chain couples TRBV4-1 to TRBJ1-3; D is uncertain. CDR3 length equals 15 residues. From germline, CDR1 is MGHRA and CDR2 YSYEKL. V was pared by 5 bases and J by 0 bases, with 11 bases between. The CDR3 DNA reads as TGCGCCAGCAGCTACGACCCATACTCTGGAAACACCATATATTTT. Protein: CASSYDPYSGNTIYF.

This rearrangement joins TRBV23-1 to TRBJ2-7; 13 bases match TRBD2. TRBV23-1 is classed as an ORF, of uncertain function. V trimming: 3 bases; J trimming: 2 bases; junction bases outside the gene matches: 16. The CDR3 consists of 20 residues. CDR3 bases: TGCGCCAGCAGTCAGAATACTAGCGGGAGGGCCACGGATCCAACCTACGAGCAGTACTTC. Amino acid sequence: CASSQNTSGRATDPTYEQYF.